The 21 T cell receptor beta chains listed next were all sequenced from one sample in a study of blood T cells in healthy people across ages. A second 7 to 11 cycle PCR used barcoded and J-beta primers. TCRdb reprocessed the 5' RACE reads with MiXCR, giving one entry per CDR3 protein. The sample yields 870,000 or so distinct CDR3 sequences, 25% to 35% seen once. Sequencing input: blood. These receptors came from a woman older than 75 in good health.

This clonotype was counted only a few times. The chain is built from TRBV15 and TRBJ2-1; D is possibly TRBD2 (5 bases). Germline V gene sequence: CDR1 LNHNV, CDR2 YYDKDF (reference sequence). This CDR3 is 14 amino acids long. V lost 0 bases and J lost 5, with 8 bases in between. The DNA for the CDR3 is TGTGCCACCAGCAGAGAAGGACTTCACAATGAGCAGTTCTTC. Protein product: CATSREGLHNEQFF. The complete variable domain, with remaining parts taken from reference TRBV15 and TRBJ2-1, reads DAMVIQNPRYQVTQFGKPVTLSCSQTLNHNVMYWYQQKSSQAPKLLFHYYDKDFNNEADTPDNFQSRRPNTSFCFLDIRSPGLGDTAMYLCATSREGLHNEQFFGPGTRLTVL.

This clonotype was counted ten times or more. V is TRBV5-1 and J is TRBJ2-3; D ambiguous. The CDR3 covers 15 residues. Germline V gene sequence: CDR1 SGHRS, CDR2 YFSETQ. Trimming stripped 4 bases from V and 0 bases from J, with 12 bases between. Written as DNA, the CDR3 is TGCGCCAGCAGCCCCGACACCCCTAGCACAGATACGCAGTATTTT. The encoded protein is CASSPDTPSTDTQYF.

The chain uses TRBV7-2 and TRBJ1-2; D ambiguous. V gave up 5 bases and J gave up 0 bases, with 16 bases separating them. Germline CDR1 and CDR2: SGHTA and FQGNSA. The CDR3 is 16 residues long. In nucleotides, the CDR3 is TGTGCCAGCAGCATATGGACGGAAATGGCTAACTATGGCTACACCTTC. Residues: CASSIWTEMANYGYTF.

Concerning this clonotype itself: An end of the junction does not agree with germline; a read error may underlie this. The chain has TRBV12-3 or TRBV12-4 and TRBJ2-2; 9 bases match TRBD1. The CDR3 is made up of 15 amino acids. This chain's CDR3 is CASVRDRARTGELCF. The CDR3 nucleotides are TGTGCCAGCGTTCGGGACAGGGCTCGTACCGGGGAGCTGTGTTTT.

This clonotype was seen many times. J is TRBJ2-5 and V is TRBV18; TRBD1 is a possible D gene (6 bases). Germline V lookup: CDR1 KGHSH, CDR2 LQKENI. Trimming left V 4 bases short and J 2 bases short, with 14 bases between. The CDR3 has 15 residues. CDR3 DNA: TGTGCCAGCTCACTGACCGGGACAAAGCAAGAGACCCAGTACTTC. Its translation: CASSLTGTKQETQYF.

With respect to this clonotype: A read error is possible here, since a much larger clone lies one base away. The chain is built from TRBV7-9 and TRBJ2-6, with 8 positions matching TRBD1. Germline values: CDR1 SEHNR, CDR2 FQNEAQ (reference sequence). The CDR3 has 17 residues. As DNA, the CDR3 is TGTGCCGGCAGCTTAGGGACAGGAATTTCTGGGGCCAACGTCCTGACTTTC. Protein product: CAGSLGTGISGANVLTF. Filled out from reference TRBV7-9 and TRBJ2-6, the complete variable domain reads DTGVSQNPRHKITKRGQNVTFRCDPISEHNRLYWYRQTLGQGPEFLTYFQNEAQLEKSRLLSDRFSAERPKGSFSTLEIQRTEQGDSAMYLCAGSLGTGISGANVLTFGAGSRLTVL.

This clonotype was found a few times. The chain employs TRBV5-1 and TRBJ2-2; the match to TRBD1 covers 8 bases. Trimming cost V 0 bases and J 3 bases; bases outside gene matches: 7. The CDR3 contains 17 residues. Germline loops: CDR1 SGHRS, CDR2 YFSETQ. Here the CDR3 DNA reads TGCGCCAGCAGCTTGGTAACAGGGGGGTCGGACACCGGGGAGCTGTTTTTT. Protein: CASSLVTGGSDTGELFF.

This clonotype has ten or more counts. V is TRBV11-2 and J is TRBJ1-2, with 8 nucleotides matching TRBD1. Looked up from germline, CDR1 is SGHAT and CDR2 is FQNNGV. With 3 bases clipped from V and 4 bases from J, the junction kept 7 bases outside the gene matches. This CDR3 region has 15 residues. This CDR3 is CASSLEDRVGYGYTF. CDR3 nucleotides: TGTGCCAGCAGCTTGGAGGACAGGGTAGGCTATGGCTACACCTTC.

CDR3 residues: CSAWTSGKETQYF. The CDR3 DNA is TGCAGTGCTTGGACTAGCGGGAAGGAGACCCAGTACTTC. The chain combines TRBV20-1 with TRBJ2-5; 12 bases fit TRBD2. This CDR3 region has 13 residues. Losses at the gene ends were 5 bases for V and 5 bases for J; bases not matched to a gene: 3. Germline loops: CDR1 DFQATT, CDR2 SNEGSKA (reference sequence).

In this sample, this clonotype turned up a few times. The CDR3 region has the DNA TGTGCCAGCAGATCTCCCCCGCAGTCGGGTGAGCAGTTCTTC. It codes for CASRSPPQSGEQFF. The chain links TRBV6-2 or TRBV6-3 to TRBJ2-1; the D is unclear. The germline gives CDR1 MNHEY, CDR2 SVGEGT. This CDR3 spans 14 amino acids. V was cut by 6 bases and J by 9 bases, with 18 bases left in between.

This clonotype was counted a few times. This may be a read error: a much more frequent sequence differs by one nucleotide. The chain has TRBV20-1 and TRBJ1-1; perhaps TRBD1 as D (6 bases). This CDR3 comprises 13 residues. Germline-derived CDR1 and CDR2 are DFQATT and SNEGSKA (reference sequence). In nucleotides, the CDR3 is TGCAGTGCCAGAAAGGGGGGGGGGACTGGAGCTTTCTTT. Its translation is CSARKGGGTGAFF.

The DNA for the CDR3 is TGTGCCAGCAGCCAAGAGGGCATCCGGGAGGATACGCAGTATTTT. As protein: CASSQEGIREDTQYF. The V and J genes are TRBV7-2 and TRBJ2-3; D possibly corresponds to TRBD2 (6 bases). The CDR3 has 15 amino acids. Trimming pared 5 bases from V and 6 bases from J, leaving 18 bases between. The germline CDR1 and CDR2 sequences are SGHTA and FQGNSA.

Only a few counts were recorded for this clonotype. Since a much larger clone is just one base distant, this may be a read error. CDR3 DNA sequence: TGTGCCAGCAGCTTAGGTCGCGGGGGGGCCTACAATGAGCAGTACTTC. The encoded protein is CASSLGRGGAYNEQYF. The V gene is TRBV7-2, the J gene TRBJ2-1; the match to TRBD2 covers 9 bases. The J call may be incorrect, as the DNA end agrees better with TRBJ2-7. This CDR3 has 16 residues. Germline V lookup: CDR1 SGHTA, CDR2 FQGNSA.

This clonotype showed up many times. J is TRBJ2-7 and V is TRBV27; no clear D. Germline V lookup: CDR1 MNHEY, CDR2 SMNVEV (reference sequence). This CDR3 region has 14 residues. Trimming took off 0 bases at V and 1 base at J, with 7 bases between the two ends. The CDR3 here is CASSLSATSYEQYF. The DNA for the CDR3 is TGTGCCAGCAGTTTATCGGCCACTTCCTACGAGCAGTACTTC.

To note about this clonotype: A read error may explain this, as a much larger clone is one base away. V and J are TRBV12-3 or TRBV12-4 and TRBJ2-3, with TRBD1 matching over 7 bases. This CDR3 is 15 amino acids long. This CDR3 is CASSRQGRGWDMQYF. The CDR3 nucleotides read TGTGCCAGCAGTCGACAGGGAAGGGGATGGGATATGCAGTATTTT.

This chain connects TRBV6-1 to TRBJ2-5; 7 bases line up with TRBD1. The DNA matches TRBJ2-7 better at its end, which makes the J call doubtful. From germline, CDR1 is MNHNS and CDR2 SASEGT. The CDR3 totals 15 residues. CDR3 coding DNA: TGTGCCAGCAGTGAAGTGGGGACAGAAACCTACGAGCAGTACTTC. This codes for CASSEVGTETYEQYF.

This clonotype was detected a few times. This chain links TRBV5-1 with TRBJ1-6; tentative D call: TRBD1 (5 bases). CDR1 and CDR2 from the germline V gene are SGHRS and YFSETQ. The CDR3 has 19 residues. Between the trimmed V and J ends, which lost 3 bases and 10 bases, there was a span of 29 bases. DNA of the CDR3: TGCGCCAGCAGCTCGTCTGATGGGACGGACCGAGCTTCAAGGTCACCCCTCCACTTT. This encodes CASSSSDGTDRASRSPLHF. The entire variable domain, with the rest obtained from reference TRBV5-1 and TRBJ1-6, is as follows: KAGVTQTPRYLIKTRGQQVTLSCSPISGHRSVSWYQQTPGQGLQFLFEYFSETQRNKGNFPGRFSGRQFSNSRSEMNVSTLELGDSALYLCASSSSDGTDRASRSPLHFGNGTRLTVT.

This clonotype was counted ten times or more. The gene calls are TRBV5-6 and TRBJ2-5; D possibly uses TRBD1 or TRBD2 (5 bases each). Looked up from germline, CDR1 is SGHDT and CDR2 is YYEEEE. V was trimmed by 0 bases and J by 5 bases, leaving 14 bases between them. The CDR3 covers 15 residues. The CDR3 here is CASSLEGPLSETQYF. Written as DNA, the CDR3 is TGTGCCAGCAGCTTGGAGGGACCCCTCTCCGAGACCCAGTACTTC.

The table lists this clonotype with many counts. The CDR3 region has the DNA TGTGCCAGCAGCCAAGGTTTCGGACAGGGTAGTGAGCAGTTCTTC. Its translation: CASSQGFGQGSEQFF. The chain combines TRBV3-1 with TRBJ2-1, with 8 positions matching TRBD1. This CDR3 is 15 amino acids long. Germline values: CDR1 LGHDT, CDR2 YNNKEL (reference sequence). The trim removed 1 base at V and 9 bases at J, leaving 8 bases unmatched.

This clonotype was detected a few times. J is TRBJ2-7 and V is TRBV12-3 or TRBV12-4; D is uncertain. V gave up 2 bases and J gave up 2 bases, with 13 bases separating them. This CDR3 region has 15 residues. CDR3 in DNA: TGTGCCAGCAGTTTATCCCCAGGAACCCCCTACGAGCAGTACTTC. Translation gives CASSLSPGTPYEQYF.

This clonotype appeared once. A much larger clonotype is one base distant, so this may be a read error. The chain recombines TRBV28 with TRBJ2-7; TRBD1 is a possible D gene (6 bases). The closer fit of TRBJ2-5 to the DNA end suggests the J call may be wrong. The CDR3 is 12 amino acids. Germline loops: CDR1 MDHEN, CDR2 SYDVKM. CDR3 DNA sequence: TGTGTCAGCAGTTCCAGGGGAAAGACCCAGTACTTC. Its protein is CVSSSRGKTQYF.